Listed below are T cell receptor beta chains from one sample, sequenced in a study of blood T cells in healthy people across ages. One entry per CDR3 protein results from TCRdb running MiXCR on the 5' RACE reads. The sample carries 850,000 or so distinct CDR3 sequences, around 28% recorded once. The material sequenced was blood. Receptors were obtained from an elderly woman in good health. The CDR3 runs from the conserved cysteine through the conserved F or W. A D gene is named only where the DNA matches it firmly. Expanded clones are given a class, and other clones once, few, many or no size at all.

J gene: TRBJ1-2; V gene: TRBV6-5; D gene: -; clone size: -; CDR3 DNA: TGTGCCAGCAGCCCGACAGAGCCCAATGGCTACACCTTC; CDR3 protein: CASSPTEPNGYTF
J gene: TRBJ2-7; V gene: TRBV6-6; D gene: -; clone size: -; CDR3 DNA: TGTGCCAGCAGCCCCGGACAGTTAAGCTCCTACGAGCAGTACTTC; CDR3 protein: CASSPGQLSSYEQYF
J gene: TRBJ2-1; V gene: TRBV29-1; D gene: TRBD2; clone size: -; CDR3 DNA: TGCAGCACCTATACTAGCGGGGGGGGGAATGAGCAGTTCTTC; CDR3 protein: CSTYTSGGGNEQFF
J gene: TRBJ2-5; V gene: TRBV6-2/TRBV6-3; D gene: TRBD2; clone size: many; CDR3 DNA: TGTGCCAGCAGTTTCCAGCTAGCGGGGGGCTCCCAGTGGGAGACCCAGTACTTC; CDR3 protein: CASSFQLAGGSQWETQYF
J gene: TRBJ2-5; V gene: TRBV28; D gene: TRBD2; clone size: few; CDR3 DNA: TGTGCCAGCAGTGCCTCTAGCGGGGGGGGTATTGAGCAGTACTTC; CDR3 protein: CASSASSGGGIEQYF
J gene: TRBJ2-1; V gene: TRBV28; D gene: TRBD2; clone size: few; CDR3 DNA: TGTGCCAGCAAATCGGGGGGGCGCTTCTACAATGAGCAGTTCTTC; CDR3 protein: CASKSGGRFYNEQFF
J gene: TRBJ2-3; V gene: TRBV7-2; D gene: TRBD1; clone size: many; CDR3 DNA: TGTGCCAGCAGCTTAGTACAGGGGAAGACAGATACGCAGTATTTT; CDR3 protein: CASSLVQGKTDTQYF
J gene: TRBJ2-5; V gene: TRBV7-2; D gene: TRBD1; clone size: -; CDR3 DNA: TGTGCCAGCAGCTCCGGATCGACAGGGGGCTGGGAGACCCAGTACTTC; CDR3 protein: CASSSGSTGGWETQYF
J gene: TRBJ2-2; V gene: TRBV6-6; D gene: TRBD1; clone size: -; CDR3 DNA: TGTGCCAGCACCCGGGACAGGGCAAACACCGGGGAGCTGTTTTTT; CDR3 protein: CASTRDRANTGELFF
J gene: TRBJ1-2; V gene: TRBV12-3/TRBV12-4; D gene: TRBD1; clone size: -; CDR3 DNA: TGTGCCAGCAGTTCGGGGACAGGGCGGCACAGCTACACCTTC; CDR3 protein: CASSSGTGRHSYTF
J gene: TRBJ1-2; V gene: TRBV21-1; D gene: -; clone size: many; CDR3 DNA: TGTGCCAGCATTACCGGGACAGGGGACGCGAACTATGGCTACACCTTC; CDR3 protein: CASITGTGDANYGYTF
J gene: TRBJ1-1; V gene: TRBV13; D gene: -; clone size: -; CDR3 DNA: TGTACCAGCAGCTTAGGCGGGCTCCCCTCGGGAAGAACTGAAGCTTTCTTT; CDR3 protein: CTSSLGGLPSGRTEAFF
J gene: TRBJ1-4; V gene: TRBV21-1; D gene: -; clone size: few; CDR3 DNA: TGTGCCCGCAGCAAAGGACGCCCGGGTTCCCGCAGGGAAAAACTGTTTTTT; CDR3 protein: CARSKGRPGSRREKLFF
J gene: TRBJ2-3; V gene: TRBV10-3; D gene: -; clone size: few; CDR3 DNA: TGTGCCATCAGGGGAGGCACAGATACGCAGTATTTT; CDR3 protein: CAIRGGTDTQYF
J gene: TRBJ2-3; V gene: TRBV12-3/TRBV12-4; D gene: TRBD1; clone size: -; CDR3 DNA: TGTGCCAGCAGTTCTACAGGGGGCGGTTTCGCAGATACGCAGTATTTT; CDR3 protein: CASSSTGGGFADTQYF
J gene: TRBJ1-1; V gene: TRBV29-1; D gene: TRBD1; clone size: few; CDR3 DNA: TGCAGCGCGGAGGACAGGGTCACTGAAGCTTTCTTT; CDR3 protein: CSAEDRVTEAFF
J gene: TRBJ2-3; V gene: TRBV7-2; D gene: TRBD2; clone size: many; CDR3 DNA: TGTGCCAGCAGCATTGGGACTAGCGGGGATACAGATACGCAGTATTTT; CDR3 protein: CASSIGTSGDTDTQYF
J gene: TRBJ1-2; V gene: TRBV12-3/TRBV12-4; D gene: -; clone size: many; CDR3 DNA: TGTGCCAGCAGTTTAGAGTTAATATATGGCTACACCTTC; CDR3 protein: CASSLELIYGYTF
J gene: TRBJ1-2; V gene: TRBV18; D gene: TRBD1; clone size: few; CDR3 DNA: TGTGCCAGCTCACCAGGACAGGGAAGCGACTATGGCTACACCTTC; CDR3 protein: CASSPGQGSDYGYTF
J gene: TRBJ2-3; V gene: TRBV7-2; D gene: -; clone size: many; CDR3 DNA: TGTGCCAGCAGCCCAGTCCGGGGAACAGATACGCAGTATTTT; CDR3 protein: CASSPVRGTDTQYF
J gene: TRBJ2-3; V gene: TRBV7-2; D gene: -; clone size: -; CDR3 DNA: TGTGTCAGCAATGCAGGGCTCGGAGGTACGCAGTATTTT; CDR3 protein: CVSNAGLGGTQYF
J gene: TRBJ2-7; V gene: TRBV9; D gene: TRBD1; clone size: many; CDR3 DNA: TGTGCCAGCTCCCCGGGACAGGCAGACTACGAGCAGTACTTC; CDR3 protein: CASSPGQADYEQYF
J gene: TRBJ2-1; V gene: TRBV7-6; D gene: -; clone size: many; CDR3 DNA: TGTGCCAGCAGCTTCCTCTTCGGGAGCTCCTACAATGAGCAGTTCTTC; CDR3 protein: CASSFLFGSSYNEQFF
J gene: TRBJ1-1; V gene: TRBV15; D gene: -; clone size: -; CDR3 DNA: TGTGCCACCAGCAGGGAATACGGGAGTGAAGCTTTCTTT; CDR3 protein: CATSREYGSEAFF
J gene: TRBJ2-3; V gene: TRBV6-5; D gene: TRBD1; clone size: few; CDR3 DNA: TGTGCCGGCAGTTTTCCGGGACAGGGGGCCTCAAAGACTAGCCTGGATACGCAGTATTTT; CDR3 protein: CAGSFPGQGASKTSLDTQYF
J gene: TRBJ2-6; V gene: TRBV27; D gene: -; clone size: many; CDR3 DNA: TGTGCCAGCAGTTTAGAAGGTTGGGGCCCTGGGGCCAACGTCCTGACTTTC; CDR3 protein: CASSLEGWGPGANVLTF
J gene: TRBJ1-2; V gene: TRBV7-9; D gene: -; clone size: few; CDR3 DNA: TGTGCCAGCAGCTTAGCCCAAACAGCTACCTATGGCTACACCTTC; CDR3 protein: CASSLAQTATYGYTF
J gene: TRBJ2-3; V gene: TRBV6-2/TRBV6-3; D gene: TRBD2; clone size: many; CDR3 DNA: TGTGCCAGCAGTTACTCCGGGACTAGCGGGGGGGAAGCAGATACGCAGTATTTT; CDR3 protein: CASSYSGTSGGEADTQYF
J gene: TRBJ1-2; V gene: TRBV25-1; D gene: TRBD1; clone size: -; CDR3 DNA: TGTGCCAGCAGTGGCAGGGGGCATTCCTATGGCTACACCTTC; CDR3 protein: CASSGRGHSYGYTF
J gene: TRBJ2-3; V gene: TRBV6-2/TRBV6-3; D gene: -; clone size: many; CDR3 DNA: TGTGCCAGCAGTTACTCTAGGGGCGCGACAGATACGCAGTATTTT; CDR3 protein: CASSYSRGATDTQYF
J gene: TRBJ1-1; V gene: TRBV3-1; D gene: -; clone size: few; CDR3 DNA: TGTGCCAGCAGCCAGACGGGTGACACTGAAGCTTTCTTT; CDR3 protein: CASSQTGDTEAFF
J gene: TRBJ1-2; V gene: TRBV29-1; D gene: -; clone size: many; CDR3 DNA: TGCAGCGTTGTGGACAGCCACTGGGGCAGCTATGGCTACACCTTC; CDR3 protein: CSVVDSHWGSYGYTF
J gene: TRBJ2-1; V gene: TRBV6-5; D gene: -; clone size: -; CDR3 DNA: TGTCCCAGCAGGCAACTGAGTCAGCGTACAAACAATGAGCAGTTCTTC; CDR3 protein: CPSRQLSQRTNNEQFF
J gene: TRBJ2-5; V gene: TRBV7-9; D gene: TRBD2; clone size: -; CDR3 DNA: TGTGCCAGCAGCTCATCCTGGACTAGCGTGGAGACCCAGTACTTC; CDR3 protein: CASSSSWTSVETQYF
J gene: TRBJ2-1; V gene: TRBV7-2; D gene: TRBD2; clone size: -; CDR3 DNA: TGTGCCAGCAGCTTTTGGGACTACGCCGAGACCCAGTTCTTC; CDR3 protein: CASSFWDYAETQFF
J gene: TRBJ2-3; V gene: TRBV30; D gene: -; clone size: -; CDR3 DNA: TGTGCCTGGAGTCAGGAGGGGCGGGATACGCAGTATTTT; CDR3 protein: CAWSQEGRDTQYF
J gene: TRBJ1-2; V gene: TRBV11-2; D gene: -; clone size: few; CDR3 DNA: TGTGCCAGCAGCTTAGACAGTTATTCGAATGGCTACACCTTC; CDR3 protein: CASSLDSYSNGYTF
J gene: TRBJ2-3; V gene: TRBV30; D gene: -; clone size: many; CDR3 DNA: TGTGCCTGGAGTACCAGGGTAGATACGCAGTATTTT; CDR3 protein: CAWSTRVDTQYF
J gene: TRBJ1-1; V gene: TRBV6-1; D gene: -; clone size: -; CDR3 DNA: TGTGCCAGCAGCGATACTCGGGGGTTGGTCGGGAACACTGAAGCTTTCTTT; CDR3 protein: CASSDTRGLVGNTEAFF
J gene: TRBJ2-5; V gene: TRBV10-3; D gene: TRBD2; clone size: many; CDR3 DNA: TGTGCCATCACGGGGGGGGGAGAGACCCAGTACTTC; CDR3 protein: CAITGGGETQYF